This entry lists 25 T cell receptor beta chains sequenced from one sample in a study of T cell responses to AZD1222 COVID-19 vaccine. Profiled with immunoSEQ multiplex PCR; TCRdb holds only in-frame clones, not every one. Here the sample spans approximately 140,000 clones, 91% being singletons. The sequences come from peripheral blood, collected on day 0 of AZD1222 vaccination. The receptors derive from an adult in good health.

This chain connects TRBV5-1 to TRBJ2-1; 14 bases match TRBD2. There are 17 residues in the CDR3. Germline V CDR1 and CDR2: SGHRS, YFSETQ. J gave up 6 bases and V 4 bases, and 9 bases lay outside the gene matches. CDR3 region: CASSPGTSGSLFNEQFF. The CDR3 DNA is TGCGCCAGCAGCCCGGGGACTAGCGGGAGCCTCTTCAATGAGCAGTTCTTC.

This rearrangement joins TRBV28 to TRBJ1-1; no reliable D call. In germline, CDR1 is MDHEN, CDR2 SYDVKM. The CDR3 has 12 amino acids. Trimming removed 6 bases from V and 2 bases from J, with 7 bases in between. The chain's CDR3 is CASRGPNTEAFF. The CDR3 coding sequence is TGTGCCAGCAGAGGGCCCAACACTGAAGCTTTCTTT. The complete variable domain, with remaining parts taken from reference TRBV28 and TRBJ1-1, reads DVKVTQSSRYLVKRTGEKVFLECVQDMDHENMFWYRQDPGLGLRLIYFSYDVKMKEKGDIPEGYSVSREKKERFSLILESASTNQTSMYLCASRGPNTEAFFGQGTRLTVV.

V is TRBV29-1 and J is TRBJ1-1; no reliable D call. Between the trimmed V and J ends, which lost 4 bases and 1 base, there was a span of 7 bases. Per germline, CDR1 SQVTM and CDR2 ANQGSEA. The length of the CDR3 is 12 residues. The DNA for the CDR3 is TGCAGCGTTGTAACATCGAACACTGAAGCTTTCTTT. This translates into CSVVTSNTEAFF. The entire variable domain, with the rest obtained from reference TRBV29-1 and TRBJ1-1, is as follows: SAVISQKPSRDICQRGTSLTIQCQVDSQVTMMFWYRQQPGQSLTLIATANQGSEATYESGFVIDKFPISRPNLTFSTLTVSNMSPEDSSIYLCSVVTSNTEAFFGQGTRLTVV.

V and J are TRBV9 and TRBJ2-7, with D unclear. The CDR3 is made up of 14 amino acids. Germline V gene lookup returns CDR1 SGDLS and CDR2 YYNGEE. Between the trimmed V and J ends, which lost 4 bases and 0 bases, there was a span of 11 bases. The CDR3 DNA follows: TGTGCCAGCAGCCCTCGGGCAGCCTCCTACGAGCAGTACTTC. Translation: CASSPRAASYEQYF. Complete variable domain (other parts from reference TRBV9 and TRBJ2-7): DSGVTQTPKHLITATGQRVTLRCSPRSGDLSVYWYQQSLDQGLQFLIQYYNGEERAKGNILERFSAQQFPDLHSELNLSSLELGDSALYFCASSPRAASYEQYFGPGTRLTVT.

The chain joins TRBV6-6 to TRBJ1-5, with TRBD1 identical over 7 bases. From germline, CDR1 is MNHNY and CDR2 SVGAGI (reference sequence). V was pared by 6 bases and J by 2 bases, with 7 bases of the junction left unmatched. This CDR3 spans 15 amino acids. The CDR3 bases are TGTGCCAGCAGCCGGGACAGTTTGGGCAATCAGCCCCAGCATTTT. It codes for CASSRDSLGNQPQHF.

The J gene is TRBJ1-5, the V gene TRBV19; 10 nucleotides agree with TRBD1. V was clipped by 1 base and J by 7 bases; unmatched bases: 4. The V gene's germline CDR1 is LNHDA and CDR2 SQIVND (reference sequence). This CDR3 contains 15 residues. The CDR3 nucleotides are TGTGCCAGTAGTATAGCGACAGGGGGCGGGCAGCCCCAGCATTTT. Amino acids: CASSIATGGGQPQHF.

The gene calls are TRBV2 and TRBJ2-5, with D uncertain. CDR1 and CDR2 from the germline V gene are SNHLY and FYNNEI. The CDR3 covers 15 residues. The V and J ends lost 1 base and 5 bases respectively, with 14 bases between them. The CDR3 loop reads CASSEVRGPTETQYF. CDR3 nucleotide sequence: TGTGCCAGCAGTGAAGTGCGTGGGCCGACCGAGACCCAGTACTTC.

The V and J genes are TRBV5-1 and TRBJ2-7, with 7 bases fitting TRBD1. J was trimmed by 2 bases and V by 0 bases; bases with no gene match: 2. Germline V gene data show CDR1 as SGHRS and CDR2 as YFSETQ. The CDR3 contains 14 residues. CDR3 sequence: CASSLATGAYEQYF. In DNA form, the CDR3 reads TGCGCCAGCAGCTTGGCCACAGGGGCCTACGAGCAGTACTTC.

This rearrangement joins TRBV10-1 to TRBJ1-1; D may be TRBD1 (5 bases). V was clipped by 5 bases and J by 6 bases, with 13 bases between them. The CDR3 has 13 amino acids. Germline-derived CDR1 and CDR2 are WNHNN and SYGVQD (reference sequence). This CDR3 is CASSTMRGSEAFF. For the CDR3, the DNA is TGCGCCAGCAGTACCATGAGGGGCTCTGAAGCTTTCTTT.

V is TRBV5-1 and J is TRBJ2-2; the D gene is possibly TRBD2 (6 bases). This CDR3 region has 15 residues. The germline gives CDR1 SGHRS, CDR2 YFSETQ. Trimming shortened V by 0 bases and J by 3 bases, and 9 bases separated the two germline ends. This chain's CDR3 is CASSLAGGDTGELFF. CDR3 coding DNA: TGCGCCAGCAGCTTGGCCGGAGGGGACACCGGGGAGCTGTTTTTT.

The V call is TRBV9, the J call TRBJ1-5; tentative D call: TRBD1 (5 bases). Germline CDR1 and CDR2: SGDLS and YYNGEE. Trimming took 3 bases from V and 0 from J, leaving 10 bases between them. CDR3 length equals 15 residues. The CDR3 reads CASSAGGVSNQPQHF. The CDR3, as DNA: TGTGCCAGCAGCGCAGGAGGGGTTAGCAATCAGCCCCAGCATTTT.

The chain employs TRBV10-3 and TRBJ2-3; D possibly corresponds to TRBD1 (6 bases). Germline V gene lookup returns CDR1 ENHRY and CDR2 SYGVKD. The V end was cut by 0 bases, the J end by 6 bases, with 22 bases between. There are 18 residues in the CDR3. CDR3 sequence: CAISESGDGRGKWDTQYF. Here the CDR3 DNA reads TGTGCCATCAGTGAGTCTGGTGATGGCAGGGGAAAGTGGGATACGCAGTATTTT.

The rearrangement joins TRBV5-1 to TRBJ2-1; D tentatively fits TRBD1 or TRBD2 (5 bases each). The CDR3 covers 13 residues. Germline lookup yields CDR1 SGHRS and CDR2 YFSETQ. V was pared by 6 bases and J by 7 bases, with 14 bases between. In DNA form, the CDR3 reads TGCGCCAGCACCAATGATGGGGGTAATGAGCAGTTCTTC. Amino acid sequence: CASTNDGGNEQFF.

V is TRBV11-2 and J is TRBJ2-3; a possible D gene is TRBD1 (6 bases). Germline lookup yields CDR1 SGHAT and CDR2 FQNNGV. The V end was cut by 5 bases, the J end by 6 bases, with 18 bases between. The CDR3 covers 15 residues. The CDR3 DNA reads as TGTGCCAGCAGCCACCGGGACAAATGGGTGGATACGCAGTATTTT. It translates to CASSHRDKWVDTQYF.

The chain joins TRBV14 to TRBJ2-7; 7 bases map to TRBD2. V dropped 5 bases and J dropped 7; count of bases not matched to a gene: 8. From germline, CDR1 is SGHDN and CDR2 FVKESK. This CDR3 contains 13 residues. The chain's CDR3 is CASSLGGPGEQYF. The CDR3 DNA sequence: TGTGCCAGCAGCTTGGGAGGGCCGGGGGAGCAGTACTTC.

This clone was seen a few times. The rearrangement joins TRBV12-3 or TRBV12-4 to TRBJ1-3; no reliable D call. The CDR3 spans 10 residues. This CDR3 is CASRGNTIYF. In DNA, the CDR3 is TGTGCGAGTCGTGGAAACACCATATATTTT.

V usage is TRBV12-3 or TRBV12-4 and J usage is TRBJ1-2, with 10 bases identical to TRBD1. CDR3 length equals 13 residues. Losses at the gene ends were 5 bases for V and 6 bases for J; bases not matched to a gene: 3. CDR3 coding DNA: TGTGCCAGCAGTGGAGGGACAGGGGATGGCTACACCTTC. This codes for CASSGGTGDGYTF.

In DNA form, the CDR3 reads TGTGCCAGCAGTTACTCTAGGAATAGTGAGCAGTTCTTC. It is translated as CASSYSRNSEQFF. The chain uses TRBV6-2 or TRBV6-3 and TRBJ2-1; D gene ambiguous. CDR1 is MNHEY and CDR2 is SVGEGT in the germline V gene. This CDR3 contains 13 residues. V shed 0 bases and J shed 9 bases, with 9 bases lying between them.

The chain uses TRBV25-1 and TRBJ1-5; TRBD1 might be the D (6 bases). The CDR3 has 14 residues. The germline CDR1 and CDR2 sequences are MGHDK and SYGVNS. Trimming shortened V by 4 bases and J by 0 bases, and 7 bases separated the two germline ends. As DNA, the CDR3 is TGTGCCAGCAGTGGACAGGATAGCAATCAGCCCCAGCATTTT. It yields the protein CASSGQDSNQPQHF.

The chain uses TRBV6-5 and TRBJ1-2, with D uncertain. The V gene lost 2 bases and the J gene lost 1 base, with 11 bases spanning the gap. Per the germline V gene, CDR1 is MNHEY and CDR2 is SVGAGI. The CDR3 spans 15 residues. The CDR3 loop is CASSYRSGYNYGYTF. For the CDR3, the DNA is TGTGCCAGCAGTTACCGTTCGGGGTATAACTATGGCTACACCTTC.

The chain links TRBV11-3 to TRBJ2-5; maybe TRBD1 (6 bases). Between the trimmed V and J ends, which lost 6 bases and 2 bases, there was a span of 13 bases. The length of the CDR3 is 14 residues. From germline, CDR1 is SGHNT and CDR2 YENEEA. This chain's CDR3 is CASSQRTDQETQYF. As DNA, the CDR3 is TGTGCCAGCAGTCAAAGGACAGATCAAGAGACCCAGTACTTC.

This clone was recorded only once. The V gene is TRBV7-9, the J gene TRBJ2-1, with 16 bases that match TRBD2. Germline V gene lookup returns CDR1 SEHNR and CDR2 FQNEAQ (reference sequence). V shed 6 bases and J 7 bases; nucleotides not matched to a gene: 3. CDR3 length: 15 amino acids. CDR3 nucleotides: TGTGCCAGCAGTAAGGGACTAGCGGGAGGGAATGAGCAGTTCTTC. Encoded protein: CASSKGLAGGNEQFF.

V usage is TRBV12-5 and J usage is TRBJ2-1; 12 positions match TRBD2. J lost 0 bases, V lost 0 bases, and 15 bases had no gene match. Germline CDR1 LGHNT, CDR2 FRNRAP. The CDR3 runs to 22 residues. CDR3 nucleotide sequence: TGTGCTAGTGGTTTGGTAGTCCAAACTAGCGGGGGGCCTACTCTCTCCTACAATGAGCAGTTCTTC. Translation gives CASGLVVQTSGGPTLSYNEQFF.

This chain links TRBV18 with TRBJ2-1; D not certain. This CDR3 is built from 14 residues. Germline values: CDR1 KGHSH, CDR2 LQKENI. With 1 base removed from V and 7 bases from J, the gap between germline ends came to 11 bases. CDR3 sequence reads: CASSPRVKDNEQFF. In DNA, the CDR3 is TGTGCCAGCTCACCACGGGTGAAGGATAATGAGCAGTTCTTC. The full variable domain, with the rest looked up from reference TRBV18 and TRBJ2-1, is NAGVMQNPRHLVRRRGQEARLRCSPMKGHSHVYWYRQLPEEGLKFMVYLQKENIIDESGMPKERFSAEFPKEGPSILRIQQVVRGDSAAYFCASSPRVKDNEQFFGPGTRLTVL.

This chain links TRBV25-1 with TRBJ2-1; no firm D call. Trimming left V 8 bases short and J 8 bases short, with 7 bases between. The CDR3 length is 10 residues. CDR1 and CDR2 from the germline V gene are MGHDK and SYGVNS. The chain's CDR3 is CASPVDEQFF. The CDR3 coding sequence is TGTGCCAGCCCCGTGGATGAGCAGTTCTTC.